Given below is one T cell receptor beta chain in context. Using immunoSEQ multiplex PCR, the repertoire was profiled, and TCRdb retains in-frame clones only, with some absent. The sample lists about 73,000 clones, approximately 92% occurring once. This sample was taken from a study of OX40 agonist ivuxolimab in advanced cancers. The CDR3 covers 14 residues. Trimming cost V 2 bases and J 7 bases, with 12 bases left between them. The clonotype was recovered from an adult with an advanced solid tumor such as melanoma, head and neck, liver or kidney cancer. The material was CD4+ or CD8+ T cells sorted from blood, obtained in a trial of the OX40 agonist ivuxolimab. The chain uses TRBV23-1 and TRBJ1-5; D is unresolved. TRBV23-1 is an open reading frame, and its role is uncertain. DNA for the CDR3: TGCGCCAGCAGTCAAACCGGTGGAGGGCAGCCCCAGCATTTT. Protein product: CASSQTGGGQPQHF.